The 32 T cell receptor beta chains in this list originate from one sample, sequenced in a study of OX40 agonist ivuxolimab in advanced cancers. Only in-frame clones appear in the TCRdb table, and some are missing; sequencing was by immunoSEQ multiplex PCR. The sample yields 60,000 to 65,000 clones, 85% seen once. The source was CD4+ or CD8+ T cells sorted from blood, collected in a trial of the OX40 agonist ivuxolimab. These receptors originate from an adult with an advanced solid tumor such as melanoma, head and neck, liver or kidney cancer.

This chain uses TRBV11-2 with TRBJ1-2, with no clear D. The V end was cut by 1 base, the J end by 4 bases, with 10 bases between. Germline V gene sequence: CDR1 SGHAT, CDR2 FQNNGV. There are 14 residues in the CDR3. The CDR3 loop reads CASSLVRGFYGYTF. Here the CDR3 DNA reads TGTGCCAGCAGCTTAGTGAGAGGGTTCTATGGCTACACCTTC.

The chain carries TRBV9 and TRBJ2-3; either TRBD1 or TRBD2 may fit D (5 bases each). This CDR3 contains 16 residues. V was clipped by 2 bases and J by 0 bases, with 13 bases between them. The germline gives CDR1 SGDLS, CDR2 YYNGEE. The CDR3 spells CASSVPGHKSTDTQYF. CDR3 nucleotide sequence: TGTGCCAGCAGCGTGCCGGGGCACAAGAGCACAGATACGCAGTATTTT.

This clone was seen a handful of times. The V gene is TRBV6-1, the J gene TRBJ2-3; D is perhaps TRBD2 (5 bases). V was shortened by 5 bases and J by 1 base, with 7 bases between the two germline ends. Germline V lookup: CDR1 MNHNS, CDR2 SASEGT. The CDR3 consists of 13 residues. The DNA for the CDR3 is TGTGCCAGCAGTCAACTAGGCACAGATACGCAGTATTTT. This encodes CASSQLGTDTQYF.

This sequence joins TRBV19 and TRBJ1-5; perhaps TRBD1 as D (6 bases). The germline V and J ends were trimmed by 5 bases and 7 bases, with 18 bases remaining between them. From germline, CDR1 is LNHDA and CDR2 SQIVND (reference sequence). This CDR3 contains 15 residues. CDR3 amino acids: CASSLGGTFGQPQHF. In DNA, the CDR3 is TGTGCCAGTAGTCTTGGAGGGACATTCGGGCAGCCCCAGCATTTT.

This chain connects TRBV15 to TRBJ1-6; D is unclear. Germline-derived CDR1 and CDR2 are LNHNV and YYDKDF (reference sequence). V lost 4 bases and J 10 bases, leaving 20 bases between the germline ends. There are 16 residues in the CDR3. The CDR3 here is CATSKTLRGLHSPLHF. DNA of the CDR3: TGTGCCACCAGCAAAACCCTAAGAGGTCTTCACTCACCCCTCCACTTT.

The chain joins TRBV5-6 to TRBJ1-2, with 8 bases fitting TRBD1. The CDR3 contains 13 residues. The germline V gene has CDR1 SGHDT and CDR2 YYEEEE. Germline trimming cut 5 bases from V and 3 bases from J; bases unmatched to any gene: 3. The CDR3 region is CASRSTGDYGYTF. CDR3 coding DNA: TGTGCCAGCAGGTCGACAGGGGACTATGGCTACACCTTC.

CDR3 DNA sequence: TGTGCCAGTAGTATTTACGGACTAGCGGGAGCCGGGGAGCTGTTTTTT. It is translated as CASSIYGLAGAGELFF. The chain uses TRBV19 and TRBJ2-2; 13 bases agree with TRBD2. Germline CDR1 is LNHDA and CDR2 is SQIVND (reference sequence). The CDR3 is 16 amino acids. The V gene end was trimmed by 3 bases and the J gene end by 6 bases; junction bases not matched to a gene: 4.

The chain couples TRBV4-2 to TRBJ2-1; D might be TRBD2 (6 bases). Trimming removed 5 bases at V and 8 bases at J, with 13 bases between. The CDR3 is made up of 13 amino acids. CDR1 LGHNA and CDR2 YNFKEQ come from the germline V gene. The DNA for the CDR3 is TGTGCCAGCAGCTCCCGGGGGACGGATGAGCAGTTCTTC. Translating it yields CASSSRGTDEQFF.

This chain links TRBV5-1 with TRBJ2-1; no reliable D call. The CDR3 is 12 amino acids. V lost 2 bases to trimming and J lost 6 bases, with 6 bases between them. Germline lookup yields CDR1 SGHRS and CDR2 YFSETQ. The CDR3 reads CASSLGPNEQFF. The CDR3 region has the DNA TGCGCCAGCAGCTTAGGCCCCAATGAGCAGTTCTTC. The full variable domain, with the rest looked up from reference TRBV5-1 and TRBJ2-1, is KAGVTQTPRYLIKTRGQQVTLSCSPISGHRSVSWYQQTPGQGLQFLFEYFSETQRNKGNFPGRFSGRQFSNSRSEMNVSTLELGDSALYLCASSLGPNEQFFGPGTRLTVL.

CDR3 bases: TGTGCCAGCAGCCCGGGACAGGGAATCTACAATGAGCAGTTCTTC. Amino acid sequence: CASSPGQGIYNEQFF. The rearrangement joins TRBV7-9 to TRBJ2-1; 9 nucleotides match TRBD1. Germline-derived CDR1 and CDR2 are SEHNR and FQNEAQ (reference sequence). The CDR3 is made up of 15 amino acids. The junction had 5 bases not matched to a gene; V was cut back by 5 bases and J by 3 bases.

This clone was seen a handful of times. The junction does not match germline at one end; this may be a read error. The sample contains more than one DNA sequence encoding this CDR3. The CDR3 bases are TGTGCTAGCAGCTCTACAGGGTATGGCGGGGAGCTGTTTTTT. It is translated as CASSSTGYGGELFF. V gene TRBV7-7 combines with J gene TRBJ2-2; D is possibly TRBD1 (6 bases). The length of the CDR3 is 14 residues. Germline values: CDR1 SSHAT, CDR2 FNYEAQ (reference sequence).

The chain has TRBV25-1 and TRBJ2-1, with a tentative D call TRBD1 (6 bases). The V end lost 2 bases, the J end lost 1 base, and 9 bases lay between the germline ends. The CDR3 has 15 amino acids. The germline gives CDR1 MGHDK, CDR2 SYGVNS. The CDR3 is CASSEKQGSYNEQFF. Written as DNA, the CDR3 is TGTGCCAGCAGTGAAAAACAGGGTTCCTACAATGAGCAGTTCTTC.

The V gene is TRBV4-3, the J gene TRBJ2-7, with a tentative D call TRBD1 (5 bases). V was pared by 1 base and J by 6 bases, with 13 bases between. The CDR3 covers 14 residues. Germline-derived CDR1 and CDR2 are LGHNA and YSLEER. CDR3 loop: CASSQAVQVGEQYF. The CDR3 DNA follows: TGCGCCAGCAGCCAAGCCGTACAGGTTGGCGAGCAGTACTTC.

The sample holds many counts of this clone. This CDR3 is CSVEAGANSYEQYF. The CDR3 DNA sequence: TGCAGCGTTGAAGCAGGGGCCAACTCCTACGAGCAGTACTTC. J is TRBJ2-7 and V is TRBV29-1; possible D gene TRBD1, 6 bases. V was cut by 1 base and J by 0 bases, with 10 bases left in between. Per the germline V gene, CDR1 is SQVTM and CDR2 is ANQGSEA. This CDR3 region has 14 residues.

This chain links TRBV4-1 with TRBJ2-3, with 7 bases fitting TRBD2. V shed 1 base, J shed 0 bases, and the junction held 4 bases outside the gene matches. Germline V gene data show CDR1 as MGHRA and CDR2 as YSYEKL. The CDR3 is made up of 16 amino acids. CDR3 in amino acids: CASSQGSGISTDTQYF. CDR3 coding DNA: TGCGCCAGCAGCCAAGGAAGCGGGATCAGCACAGATACGCAGTATTTT.

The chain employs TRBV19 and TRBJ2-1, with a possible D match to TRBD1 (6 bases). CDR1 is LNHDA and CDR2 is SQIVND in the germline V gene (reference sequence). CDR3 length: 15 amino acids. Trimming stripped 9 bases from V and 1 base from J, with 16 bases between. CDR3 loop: CARRSGGPSYNEQFF. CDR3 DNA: TGTGCCAGACGTTCTGGGGGCCCGTCCTACAATGAGCAGTTCTTC.

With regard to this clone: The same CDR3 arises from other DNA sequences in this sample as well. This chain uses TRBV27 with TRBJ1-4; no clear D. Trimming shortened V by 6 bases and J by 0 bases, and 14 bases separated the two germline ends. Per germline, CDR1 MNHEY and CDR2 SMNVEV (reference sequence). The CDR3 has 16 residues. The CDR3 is CASSSPNSATNEKLFF. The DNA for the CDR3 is TGTGCCAGCAGCTCCCCCAACAGCGCAACTAATGAAAAACTGTTTTTT.

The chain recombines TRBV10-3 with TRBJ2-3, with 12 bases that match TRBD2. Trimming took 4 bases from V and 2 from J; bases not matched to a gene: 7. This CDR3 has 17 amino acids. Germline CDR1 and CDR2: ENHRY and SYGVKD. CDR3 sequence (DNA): TGTGCCATCAGTGCCACTAGCGGGGGGAAAAACACAGATACGCAGTATTTT. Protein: CAISATSGGKNTDTQYF.

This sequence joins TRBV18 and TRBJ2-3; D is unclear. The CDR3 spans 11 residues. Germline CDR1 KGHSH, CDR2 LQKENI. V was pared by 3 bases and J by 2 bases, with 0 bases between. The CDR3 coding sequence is TGTGCCAGCTCACCCACAGATACGCAGTATTTT. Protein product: CASSPTDTQYF.

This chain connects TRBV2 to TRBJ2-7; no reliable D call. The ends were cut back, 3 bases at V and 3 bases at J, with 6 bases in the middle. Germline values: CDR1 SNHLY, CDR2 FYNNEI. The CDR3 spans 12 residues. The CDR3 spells CASSEEFYEQYF. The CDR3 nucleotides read TGTGCCAGCAGTGAGGAGTTCTACGAGCAGTACTTC. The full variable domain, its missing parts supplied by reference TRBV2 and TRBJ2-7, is EPEVTQTPSHQVTQMGQEVILRCVPISNHLYFYWYRQILGQKVEFLVSFYNNEISEKSEIFDDQFSVERPDGSNFTLKIRSTKLEDSAMYFCASSEEFYEQYFGPGTRLTVT.

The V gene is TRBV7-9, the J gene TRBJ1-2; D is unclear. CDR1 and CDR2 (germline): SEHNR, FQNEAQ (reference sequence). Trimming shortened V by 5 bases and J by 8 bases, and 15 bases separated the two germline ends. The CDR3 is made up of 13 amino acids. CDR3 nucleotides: TGTGCCAGCAGCCATCTGGGTTCTGAAGGCTACACCTTC. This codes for CASSHLGSEGYTF.

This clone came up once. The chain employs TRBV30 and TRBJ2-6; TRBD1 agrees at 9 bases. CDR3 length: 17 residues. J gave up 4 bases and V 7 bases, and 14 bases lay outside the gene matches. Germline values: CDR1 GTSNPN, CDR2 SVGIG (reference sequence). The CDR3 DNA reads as TGTGCCTCGAGCCGGGACAGGGTCCCGACCGGGGCCAACGTCCTGACTTTC. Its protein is CASSRDRVPTGANVLTF.

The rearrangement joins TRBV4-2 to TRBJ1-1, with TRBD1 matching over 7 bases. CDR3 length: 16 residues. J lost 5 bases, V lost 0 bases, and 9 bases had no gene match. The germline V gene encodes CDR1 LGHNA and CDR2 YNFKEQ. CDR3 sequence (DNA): TGTGCCAGCAGCCAAGAGTGGAAGGGGGCGTGGACTGAAGCTTTCTTT. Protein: CASSQEWKGAWTEAFF.

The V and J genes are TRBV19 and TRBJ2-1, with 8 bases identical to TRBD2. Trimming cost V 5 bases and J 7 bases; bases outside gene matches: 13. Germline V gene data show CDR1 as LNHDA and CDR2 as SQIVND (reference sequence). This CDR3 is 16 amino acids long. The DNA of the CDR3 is TGTGCCAGTAGTCCAAACCGACTAGCGCGGCGGAATGAGCAGTTCTTC. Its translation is CASSPNRLARRNEQFF.

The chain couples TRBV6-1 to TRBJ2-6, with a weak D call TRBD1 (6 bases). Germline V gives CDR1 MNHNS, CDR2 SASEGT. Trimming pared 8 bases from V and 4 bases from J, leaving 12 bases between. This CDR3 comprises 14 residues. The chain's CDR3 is CASWHRDGANVLTF. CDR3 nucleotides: TGTGCCAGCTGGCACAGGGACGGGGCCAACGTCCTGACTTTC.

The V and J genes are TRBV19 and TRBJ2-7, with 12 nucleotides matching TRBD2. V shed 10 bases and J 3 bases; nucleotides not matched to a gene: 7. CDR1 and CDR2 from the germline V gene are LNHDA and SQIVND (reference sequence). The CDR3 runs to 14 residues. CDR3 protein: CATSRTSGIYEQYF. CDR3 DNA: TGTGCCACCTCTCGGACTAGCGGGATCTACGAGCAGTACTTC.

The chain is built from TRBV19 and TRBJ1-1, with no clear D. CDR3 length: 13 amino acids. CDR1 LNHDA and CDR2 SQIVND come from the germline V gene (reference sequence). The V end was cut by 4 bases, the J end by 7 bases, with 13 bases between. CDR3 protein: CASSKGQAGEAFF. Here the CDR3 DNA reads TGTGCCAGTAGTAAAGGGCAGGCCGGTGAAGCTTTCTTT.

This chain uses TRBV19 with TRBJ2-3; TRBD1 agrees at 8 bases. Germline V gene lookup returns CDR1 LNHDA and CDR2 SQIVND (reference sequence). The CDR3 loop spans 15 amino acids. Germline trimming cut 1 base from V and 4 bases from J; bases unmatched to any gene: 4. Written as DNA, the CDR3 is TGTGCCAGTAGTATAGCGGCGACAGGGGCAGATACGCAGTATTTT. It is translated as CASSIAATGADTQYF.

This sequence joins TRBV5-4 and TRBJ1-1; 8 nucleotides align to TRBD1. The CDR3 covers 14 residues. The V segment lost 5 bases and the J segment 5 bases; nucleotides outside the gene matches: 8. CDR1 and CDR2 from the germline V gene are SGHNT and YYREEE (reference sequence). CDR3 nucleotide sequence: TGTGCCAGCAGTCAAAGGACAGGGCGAACTGAAGCTTTCTTT. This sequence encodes CASSQRTGRTEAFF.

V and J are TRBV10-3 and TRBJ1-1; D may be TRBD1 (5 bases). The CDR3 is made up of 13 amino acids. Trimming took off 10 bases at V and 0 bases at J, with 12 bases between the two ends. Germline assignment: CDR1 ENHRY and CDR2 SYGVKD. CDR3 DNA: TGTGCCAGTACAGGCGATATGAACACTGAAGCTTTCTTT. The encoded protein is CASTGDMNTEAFF.

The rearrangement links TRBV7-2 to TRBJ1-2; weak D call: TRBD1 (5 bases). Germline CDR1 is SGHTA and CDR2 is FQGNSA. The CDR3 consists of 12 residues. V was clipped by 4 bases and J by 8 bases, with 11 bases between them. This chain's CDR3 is CASSSGTAGYTF. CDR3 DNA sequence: TGTGCCAGCAGCTCCGGGACCGCAGGCTACACCTTC.

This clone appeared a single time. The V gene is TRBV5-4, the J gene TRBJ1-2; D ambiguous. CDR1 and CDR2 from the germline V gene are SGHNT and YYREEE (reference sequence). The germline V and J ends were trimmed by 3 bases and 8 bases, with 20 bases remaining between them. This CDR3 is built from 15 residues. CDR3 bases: TGTGCCAGCAGCTCTAACCCGACGGTCCCTAGCGGCTACACCTTC. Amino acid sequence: CASSSNPTVPSGYTF.